This T cell receptor (beta chain) was obtained from a study of metastatic and nonmetastatic thyroid tumors. Study conclusions and caveats: The study reportedly found significantly higher TCR beta diversity in malignant thyroid tumors than benign nodules, in blood and tumor.

Every patient underwent thyroid surgery untreated. TCRdb re-analyzed the PCR reads through MiXCR. Of roughly 14,000 clones listed, over 25% are singletons. For this clone: Antigen: not known.

Germline CDR1 reads MDHEN; CDR2 reads SYDVKM. The CDR3 is made up of 12 amino acids. The ends lost 7 bases at V and 4 bases at J; junction bases unmatched: 3. The clonotype originates from a male donor with papillary thyroid cancer or a benign thyroid nodule (not recorded which). Some clones in this sample may be carry-over from other donors' samples. The chain employs TRBV28 and TRBJ2-7, with TRBD2 matching 8 bases. Sequences were obtained from tumor tissue. CDR3 region: CASNIAGYEQYF. The DNA for the CDR3 is TGTGCCAGCAACATAGCGGGATACGAGCAGTACTTC. The variable domain in full, with the rest retrieved from reference TRBV28 and TRBJ2-7, is DVKVTQSSRYLVKRTGEKVFLECVQDMDHENMFWYRQDPGLGLRLIYFSYDVKMKEKGDIPEGYSVSREKKERFSLILESASTNQTSMYLCASNIAGYEQYFGPGTRLTVT.